Listed here are 27 T cell receptor beta chains from one sample, sequenced in a study of T cells in Graves' hyperthyroidism and ophthalmopathy (dated by TCRdb to the late 2010s). Library method: multiplex PCR. TCRdb records Illumina HiSeq 2000 as the sequencer. Amplification of TCR beta CDR3 regions was carried out from RNA transcripts. A first-round RT-PCR of the TCR CDR3 used the HTBI primer set with the Qiagen OneStep RT-PCR kit. TCRdb applied fastp at Q25 and MiXCR to the public reads, then kept only in-frame beta chains. Rows matching on CDR3 protein sequence are summarized as one entry with the most common DNA and genes. This sample holds over 700,000 distinct CDR3 sequences; about 17% were observed only once. In total, the top ten clones hold approximately 15% of the sample. Sequencing was performed on blood. Receptors were obtained from a woman between 50 and 59 years old with Graves' hyperthyroidism that later progressed to Graves' ophthalmopathy.

The genes are TRBV5-8 and TRBJ2-1; 12 bases match TRBD2. The length of the CDR3 is 18 residues. V lost 4 bases to trimming and J lost 0 bases; unmatched junction nucleotides: 8. Germline lookup yields CDR1 SGHTS and CDR2 YDEGEE. Written as DNA, the CDR3 is TGTGCCAGCAGCCCCCTCGGGACTAGCGGGCTCTCCTACAATGAGCAGTTCTTC. Its protein is CASSPLGTSGLSYNEQFF.

This clonotype was seen ten or more times. V is TRBV30 and J is TRBJ1-6, with 8 bases lining up with TRBD1. Germline V gene data show CDR1 as GTSNPN and CDR2 as SVGIG (reference sequence). The CDR3 spans 15 residues. Trimming at V came to 3 bases and at J to 10 bases, leaving 11 bases not matched to a gene. The CDR3, as DNA: TGTGCCTGGAGCGAAACCTTGACAGGGGAGTCACCCCTCCACTTT. It codes for CAWSETLTGESPLHF.

The chain's CDR3 is CASSALLYNEQFF. In nucleotides, the CDR3 is TGTGCCAGCAGCGCCCTCTTGTACAATGAGCAGTTCTTC. The gene calls are TRBV5-4 and TRBJ2-1; unclear D gene. CDR1 is SGHNT, CDR2 YYREEE, per germline (reference sequence). The CDR3 runs to 13 residues. V gave up 4 bases and J gave up 4 bases, with 9 bases separating them.

In this sample, this clonotype turned up a few times. The chain employs TRBV19 and TRBJ1-4, with D perhaps matching TRBD1 (6 bases). The CDR3 is made up of 15 amino acids. Looked up from germline, CDR1 is LNHDA and CDR2 is SQIVND (reference sequence). V shed 3 bases and J shed 0 bases, with 8 bases lying between them. The CDR3 DNA sequence: TGTGCCAGTAGTATCGGACAGTCAACTAATGAAAAACTGTTTTTT. Its protein is CASSIGQSTNEKLFF.

This clonotype was detected ten times or more. The rearrangement joins TRBV7-2 to TRBJ2-5; 9 bases match TRBD2. The germline V gene has CDR1 SGHTA and CDR2 FQGNSA. V lost 0 bases and J lost 13; bases outside the gene matches: 9. The CDR3 runs 14 residues. For the CDR3, the DNA is TGTGCCAGCAGCTTAGCGCCAGCTAGCGGGGCTCCGTACTTC. It encodes CASSLAPASGAPYF.

The table lists this clonotype with a count of one. This may be a read error: a much more frequent sequence differs by one nucleotide. The chain carries TRBV3-1 and TRBJ1-1, with 8 bases aligning to TRBD1. CDR1 is LGHDT and CDR2 is YNNKEL in the germline V gene (reference sequence). The CDR3 covers 17 residues. V lost 4 bases, J lost 5 bases, and 15 bases stayed unmatched. As DNA, the CDR3 is TGTGCCAGCAGCCGCGCCTCCTGTAGACAGGGGAGGACTGAAGCTTTCTTT. It encodes CASSRASCRQGRTEAFF.

This clonotype was recorded many times. This rearrangement joins TRBV2 to TRBJ2-2; 9 nucleotides line up with TRBD2. Germline-derived CDR1 and CDR2 are SNHLY and FYNNEI. This CDR3 region has 14 residues. Losses at the gene ends were 6 bases for V and 4 bases for J; bases not matched to a gene: 3. CDR3 amino acids: CASRGLAGTGELFF. For the CDR3, the DNA is TGTGCCAGCAGGGGACTAGCAGGCACCGGGGAGCTGTTTTTT. The full variable domain, in which reference TRBV2 and TRBJ2-2 provide the parts outside the CDR3, is EPEVTQTPSHQVTQMGQEVILRCVPISNHLYFYWYRQILGQKVEFLVSFYNNEISEKSEIFDDQFSVERPDGSNFTLKIRSTKLEDSAMYFCASRGLAGTGELFFGEGSRLTVL.

Remarks on this clonotype: One junction end disagrees with the germline gene, perhaps due to a read error. The J gene is TRBJ2-7, the V gene TRBV2; D not certain. CDR1 is SNHLY, CDR2 FYNNEI, per germline. The length of the CDR3 is 14 residues. This CDR3 reads CASSEKVNSYERYF. The CDR3 nucleotides are TGTGCCAGCAGTGAAAAGGTAAACTCCTACGAGCGGTACTTC.

In its sample, this clonotype was seen many times. The CDR3 protein is CASSPSGGVYNEQFF. For the CDR3, the DNA is TGTGCCAGCAGCCCGTCTGGCGGGGTTTACAATGAGCAGTTCTTC. This chain connects TRBV6-1 to TRBJ2-1; TRBD2 might be the D (6 bases). Trimming removed 6 bases at V and 4 bases at J, with 16 bases between. There are 15 residues in the CDR3. CDR1 and CDR2 from the germline V gene are MNHNS and SASEGT.

V usage is TRBV10-1 and J usage is TRBJ2-1; TRBD1 matches at 8 bases. CDR3 length equals 13 residues. With 7 bases clipped from V and 8 bases from J, the junction kept 7 bases outside the gene matches. Per the germline V gene, CDR1 is WNHNN and CDR2 is SYGVQD (reference sequence). CDR3 amino acids: CASTLGQGDEQFF. CDR3 nucleotides: TGCGCCAGCACCTTAGGACAGGGCGATGAGCAGTTCTTC.

In its sample, this clonotype was seen a few times. The chain combines TRBV30 with TRBJ1-4; 8 bases are a match to TRBD1. CDR3 length equals 12 residues. From germline, CDR1 is GTSNPN and CDR2 SVGIG (reference sequence). The V and J ends lost 0 bases and 10 bases, in that order; junction bases with no gene match: 1. The CDR3 coding sequence is TGTGCCTGGAGTGTACAGGGGGGAAAACTGTTTTTT. Translation gives CAWSVQGGKLFF.

This clonotype occurred a few times. The chain is built from TRBV20-1 and TRBJ1-5; D remains unclear. CDR3 length equals 15 residues. CDR1 and CDR2 (germline): DFQATT, SNEGSKA (reference sequence). Trimming shortened V by 6 bases and J by 0 bases, and 15 bases separated the two germline ends. As DNA, the CDR3 is TGCAGTGCCCGACCCCTCGAATATAGCAATCAGCCCCAGCATTTT. It specifies CSARPLEYSNQPQHF.

This clonotype was seen a few times. The chain links TRBV12-3 or TRBV12-4 to TRBJ2-1; 9 nucleotides align to TRBD2. Trimming at V came to 5 bases and at J to 8 bases, leaving 13 bases not matched to a gene. This CDR3 is built from 16 residues. The CDR3 loop reads CASSLHAAGGPHEQFF. CDR3 nucleotide sequence: TGTGCCAGCAGTCTACACGCCGCGGGGGGGCCTCATGAGCAGTTCTTC.

The chain is built from TRBV2 and TRBJ2-1; D is possibly TRBD2 (6 bases). This CDR3 comprises 13 residues. CDR1 SNHLY and CDR2 FYNNEI come from the germline V gene. Trimming removed 10 bases from V and 4 bases from J, with 14 bases in between. The CDR3 DNA follows: TGTGCCACTTTGGAGGGGAATTACAATGAGCAGTTCTTC. Its protein is CATLEGNYNEQFF.

This clonotype was recorded a few times. The chain uses TRBV19 and TRBJ1-1; possibly TRBD1 for D (6 bases). Germline V CDR1 and CDR2: LNHDA, SQIVND (reference sequence). Trimming pared 3 bases from V and 1 base from J, leaving 12 bases between. The CDR3 runs 15 residues. CDR3 loop: CASSIPGAPNTEAFF. In DNA form, the CDR3 reads TGTGCCAGTAGTATTCCGGGGGCCCCGAACACTGAAGCTTTCTTT.

The table lists this clonotype with many counts. The V call is TRBV2, the J call TRBJ2-2, with D uncertain. V shed 5 bases and J shed 0 bases, with 7 bases lying between them. The CDR3 spans 14 residues. The germline V gene has CDR1 SNHLY and CDR2 FYNNEI. The CDR3 DNA sequence: TGTGCCAGCAGTACCCCTTCGAACACCGGGGAGCTGTTTTTT. Protein product: CASSTPSNTGELFF.

In this sample, this clonotype turned up many times. This chain uses TRBV5-1 with TRBJ1-1; D gene uncertain. The length of the CDR3 is 15 residues. Trimming pared 1 base from V and 4 bases from J, leaving 14 bases between. Germline CDR1 is SGHRS and CDR2 is YFSETQ. The CDR3 DNA reads TGCGCCAGCAGCTTGAACCAGCGCCTTGGCACTGAAGCTTTCTTT. Encoded protein: CASSLNQRLGTEAFF.

Ten or more counts support this clonotype. The V and J genes are TRBV20-1 and TRBJ2-1; 15 nucleotides line up with TRBD2. Germline CDR1 and CDR2: DFQATT and SNEGSKA (reference sequence). Trimming at V came to 3 bases and at J to 3 bases, leaving 9 bases not matched to a gene. This CDR3 is built from 18 residues. CDR3: CSASGGLAGGHNYNEQFF. Written as DNA, the CDR3 is TGCAGTGCTAGCGGGGGACTAGCGGGGGGACACAACTACAATGAGCAGTTCTTC.

This clonotype was counted at least ten times. The chain combines TRBV11-2 with TRBJ2-4, with D perhaps matching TRBD1 (5 bases). CDR3 length: 15 residues. Germline loops: CDR1 SGHAT, CDR2 FQNNGV. V lost 4 bases, J lost 2 bases, and 12 bases lay in between. CDR3 DNA: TGTGCCAGCAGCTCCACTCGACAGACCAAAAACATTCAGTACTTC. Translation: CASSSTRQTKNIQYF.

The chain combines TRBV12-3 or TRBV12-4 with TRBJ1-2, with 7 nucleotides matching TRBD1. The CDR3 runs 14 residues. J was trimmed by 5 bases and V by 6 bases; bases with no gene match: 9. Here the CDR3 reads CASRSTGRGYGYTF. CDR3 sequence (DNA): TGTGCCAGCAGATCGACAGGGAGGGGGTATGGCTACACCTTC.

V is TRBV20-1 and J is TRBJ2-7, with D uncertain. This CDR3 region has 12 residues. CDR1 is DFQATT and CDR2 is SNEGSKA in the germline V gene (reference sequence). Trimming took off 0 bases at V and 5 bases at J, with 8 bases between the two ends. The CDR3 DNA reads TGCAGTGCTAGAGATATGAGCAACGAGCAGTACTTC. Translation gives CSARDMSNEQYF.

Many counts were recorded for this clonotype. The chain uses TRBV20-1 and TRBJ2-7; 9 bases align to TRBD2. Germline V lookup: CDR1 DFQATT, CDR2 SNEGSKA (reference sequence). The CDR3 sequence is 16 residues long. With V trimmed by 6 bases and J by 0 bases, 12 bases remained unmatched. The CDR3 here is CSANEASGALSYEQYF. In DNA form, the CDR3 reads TGCAGTGCGAACGAGGCTAGCGGGGCACTCTCCTACGAGCAGTACTTC.

About this clonotype itself: The missing conserved phenylalanine or tryptophan at the end of this CDR3 makes a read error likely. The chain is built from TRBV3-1 and TRBJ1-1, with D possibly matching TRBD1 (5 bases). Trimming removed 1 base at V and 4 bases at J, with 10 bases between. The CDR3 length is 14 residues. Looked up from germline, CDR1 is LGHDT and CDR2 is YNNKEL (reference sequence). CDR3 nucleotides: TGTGCCAGCAGCCAAGTCCCCGGGGGCACTGAAGCTTTCCTT. Its translation: CASSQVPGGTEAFL.

This clonotype was counted only a few times. V is TRBV29-1 and J is TRBJ2-3; a possible D gene is TRBD1 (5 bases). The CDR3 loop spans 13 amino acids. CDR1 SQVTM and CDR2 ANQGSEA come from the germline V gene. Trimming shortened V by 4 bases and J by 4 bases, and 12 bases separated the two germline ends. CDR3 region: CSVVGQNSDTQYF. The CDR3 DNA reads TGCAGCGTTGTAGGACAAAACTCAGATACGCAGTATTTT.

The chain links TRBV19 to TRBJ1-5; D is possibly TRBD1 (5 bases). V lost 8 bases and J 2 bases, leaving 13 bases between the germline ends. The CDR3 is 14 amino acids. In germline, CDR1 is LNHDA, CDR2 SQIVND (reference sequence). The CDR3 DNA reads as TGTGCCAGTTCCTATTGGGACGGCAATCAGCCCCAGCATTTT. It specifies CASSYWDGNQPQHF.

The genes are TRBV15 and TRBJ1-1; D possibly corresponds to TRBD1 (6 bases). Germline V gene data show CDR1 as LNHNV and CDR2 as YYDKDF (reference sequence). The V gene lost 7 bases and the J gene lost 4 bases, with 22 bases spanning the gap. The length of the CDR3 is 16 residues. As DNA, the CDR3 is TGTGCCACCAAAACGGGGGCATCTGCGGGGGGCACTGAAGCTTTCTTT. Translating gives CATKTGASAGGTEAFF.

The sample holds a few counts of this clonotype. V is TRBV6-1 and J is TRBJ2-2; tentatively, D is TRBD1 (5 bases). Germline V gives CDR1 MNHNS, CDR2 SASEGT. The CDR3 loop spans 14 amino acids. V was clipped by 7 bases and J by 3 bases, with 12 bases between them. In DNA, the CDR3 is TGTGCCAGCAAACAGGCGTCGCACACCGGGGAGCTGTTTTTT. It translates to CASKQASHTGELFF.